This entry concerns a single TCR beta chain. The entry originates in a study of blood T cell repertoires in COVID-19. Whole-study context: T cells, B-cell-depleted T cells, or PBMCs supplied cDNA or gDNA.

Repertoires were generated with immunoSEQ multiplex PCR, while TCRdb's copy carries only in-frame clones and drops some. In the table there are almost 500,000 clones, about 85% of which are singletons. Trimming took 7 bases from V and 0 from J, leaving 10 bases between them. The CDR3 length is 14 residues. CDR1 is SNHLY, CDR2 FYNNEI, per germline. Input material: PBMCs or T cells enriched from blood (not recorded which). The TCR was taken from a woman in her sixties or seventies who had recovered from COVID-19. V is TRBV2 and J is TRBJ1-3; D might be TRBD1 (5 bases). The CDR3 spells CASTRTNSGNTIYF. The CDR3 DNA is TGTGCCAGCACGCGGACAAACTCTGGAAACACCATATATTTT.